This T cell receptor beta chain was retrieved from a study of T-cell memory formation after mild COVID-19. Study at large: Largely donor-specific sequence clusters came from two donors.

After removal of 1 base from V and 2 bases from J, the junction contained 4 bases not matched to a gene. Germline V gene sequence: CDR1 SNHLY, CDR2 FYNNEI. This CDR3 is 16 amino acids long. Notes on the study in general: Mostly located in CM and EM were contracting CD4+ clones, with contracting CD8+ clones located in EMRA. Pre-infection memory already had some responding clones, implying cross-reactive memory joined.

Concerning this clonotype: Its antigen is not identified.

TCRdb re-derived calls from the 5' RACE reads in MiXCR, one entry per CDR3 protein. The table shows about 190,000 distinct CDR3 sequences, with 27% occurring only once. The sequence came from an adult woman who had mild COVID-19 (a few samples of this study predate the infection). Cell type and time point are not known. The source material was PBMCs or a T cell subset sorted from them (not recorded which). V gene TRBV2 combines with J gene TRBJ2-2, with 7 bases that match TRBD2. CDR3 nucleotides: TGTGCCAGCAGTGAAGAAGGGAGGGGTAACACCGGGGAGCTGTTTTTT. It codes for CASSEEGRGNTGELFF.